This T cell receptor (beta chain) emerged from a study of regulatory T cells in long-lasting Graves disease. The time point denotes: newly diagnosed GD, antithyroid drugs for less than 3 months. PBMC RNA was the source of the TCR library. Patients of an endocrinology department in Xi'an, China, were included. Looked up from germline, CDR1 is SNHLY and CDR2 is FYNNEI. Deletions cut 3 bases from V and 1 base from J, with 9 bases between. CDR3 length equals 15 residues. CDR3 regions were amplified by Arm-PCR using iRepertoire HTBI primers to build TCR beta libraries. TCRdb passed the multiplex PCR reads through MiXCR, listing each CDR3 protein once. The sample comprises 200,000 to 250,000 distinct CDR3 sequences, around a fifth of which are singletons, and approximately 12% rests with the top ten. In addition, the sample was reused for a study of T cells in Graves' hyperthyroidism and ophthalmopathy.

The chain is built from TRBV2 and TRBJ2-2; possible D gene TRBD1, 6 bases. Sequenced material: peripheral blood mononuclear cells (PBMCs), taken at new diagnosis, from a patient treated with antithyroid drugs. The origin of this receptor is a woman aged 30 to 39 with Graves disease. Here the CDR3 reads CASSERGLNTGELFF. CDR3 nucleotides: TGTGCCAGCAGTGAGAGGGGGTTGAACACCGGGGAGCTGTTTTTT.